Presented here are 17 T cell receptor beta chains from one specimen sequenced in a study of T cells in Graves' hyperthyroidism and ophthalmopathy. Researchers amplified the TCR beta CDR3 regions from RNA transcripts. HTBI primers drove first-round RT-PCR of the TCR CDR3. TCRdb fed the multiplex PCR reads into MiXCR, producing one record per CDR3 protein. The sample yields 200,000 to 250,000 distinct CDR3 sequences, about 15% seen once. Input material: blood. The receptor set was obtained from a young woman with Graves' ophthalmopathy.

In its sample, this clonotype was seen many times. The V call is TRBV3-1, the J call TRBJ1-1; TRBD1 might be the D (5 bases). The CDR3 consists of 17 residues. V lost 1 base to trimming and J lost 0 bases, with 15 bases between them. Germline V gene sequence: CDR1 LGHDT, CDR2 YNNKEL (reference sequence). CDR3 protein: CASSQAAAGTVNTEAFF. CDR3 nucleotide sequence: TGTGCCAGCAGCCAAGCTGCAGCCGGGACGGTGAACACTGAAGCTTTCTTT.

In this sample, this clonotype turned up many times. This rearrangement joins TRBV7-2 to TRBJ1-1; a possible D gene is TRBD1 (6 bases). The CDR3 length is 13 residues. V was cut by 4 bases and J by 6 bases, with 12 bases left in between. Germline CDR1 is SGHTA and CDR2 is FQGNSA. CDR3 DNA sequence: TGTGCCAGCAGCTGGACGGGGGCGTCTGAAGCTTTCTTT. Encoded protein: CASSWTGASEAFF.

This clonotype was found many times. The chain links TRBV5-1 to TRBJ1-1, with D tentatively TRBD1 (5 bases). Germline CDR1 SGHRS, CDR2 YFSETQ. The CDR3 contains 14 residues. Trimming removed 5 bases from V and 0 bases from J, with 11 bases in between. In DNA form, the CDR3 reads TGCGCCAGCAGATTGACAGAGGTGAACACTGAAGCTTTCTTT. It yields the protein CASRLTEVNTEAFF.

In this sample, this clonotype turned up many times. This chain's CDR3 is CSALSSTDTQYF. CDR3 coding DNA: TGCAGTGCTCTTTCTAGCACAGATACGCAGTATTTT. The chain combines TRBV20-1 with TRBJ2-3; D is ambiguous. Between the trimmed V and J ends, which lost 5 bases and 0 bases, there was a span of 6 bases. This CDR3 is 12 amino acids long. Looked up from germline, CDR1 is DFQATT and CDR2 is SNEGSKA (reference sequence).

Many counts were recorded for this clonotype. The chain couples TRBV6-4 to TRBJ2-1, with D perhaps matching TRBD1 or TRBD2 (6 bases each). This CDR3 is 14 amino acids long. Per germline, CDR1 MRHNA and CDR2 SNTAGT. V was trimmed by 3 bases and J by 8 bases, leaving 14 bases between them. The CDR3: CASSEVPGADEQFF. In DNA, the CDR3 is TGTGCCAGCAGTGAAGTCCCGGGGGCTGATGAGCAGTTCTTC.

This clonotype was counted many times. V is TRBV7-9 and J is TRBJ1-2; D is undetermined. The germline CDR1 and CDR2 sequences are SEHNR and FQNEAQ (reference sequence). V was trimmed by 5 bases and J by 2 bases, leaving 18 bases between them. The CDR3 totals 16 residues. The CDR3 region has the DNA TGTGCCAGCAGCCTGGGTAGGGCTCTTCTAAACTATGGCTACACCTTC. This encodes CASSLGRALLNYGYTF.

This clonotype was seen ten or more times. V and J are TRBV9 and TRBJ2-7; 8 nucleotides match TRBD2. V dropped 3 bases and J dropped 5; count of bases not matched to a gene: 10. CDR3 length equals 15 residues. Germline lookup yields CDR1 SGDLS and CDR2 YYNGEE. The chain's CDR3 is CASSGSGSPTHEQYF. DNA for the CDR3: TGTGCCAGCAGCGGGAGCGGGAGCCCCACCCACGAGCAGTACTTC.

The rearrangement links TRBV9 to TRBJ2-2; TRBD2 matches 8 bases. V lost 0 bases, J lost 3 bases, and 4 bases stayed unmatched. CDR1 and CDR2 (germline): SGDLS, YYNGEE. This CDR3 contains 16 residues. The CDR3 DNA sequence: TGTGCCAGCAGCGTAGAATTAGCGGGATACACCGGGGAGCTGTTTTTT. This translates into CASSVELAGYTGELFF.

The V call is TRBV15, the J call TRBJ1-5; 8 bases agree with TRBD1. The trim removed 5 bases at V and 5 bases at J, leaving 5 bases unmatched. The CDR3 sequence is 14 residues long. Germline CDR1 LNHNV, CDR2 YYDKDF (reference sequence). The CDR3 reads CATSPGQGDQPQHF. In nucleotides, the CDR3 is TGTGCCACCAGCCCCGGACAGGGCGATCAGCCCCAGCATTTT.

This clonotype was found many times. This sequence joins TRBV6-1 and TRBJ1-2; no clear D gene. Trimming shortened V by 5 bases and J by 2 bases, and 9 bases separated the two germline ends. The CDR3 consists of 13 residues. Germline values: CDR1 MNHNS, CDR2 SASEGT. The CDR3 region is CASSLQNNYGYTF. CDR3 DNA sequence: TGTGCCAGCAGTCTACAAAACAACTATGGCTACACCTTC.

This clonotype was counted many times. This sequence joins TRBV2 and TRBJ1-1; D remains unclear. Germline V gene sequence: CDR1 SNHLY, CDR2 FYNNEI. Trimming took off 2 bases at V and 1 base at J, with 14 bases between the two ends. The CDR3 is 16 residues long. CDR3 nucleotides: TGTGCCAGCAGTGAATTGAGGGTGGCCACGAACACTGAAGCTTTCTTT. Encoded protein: CASSELRVATNTEAFF.

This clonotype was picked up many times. This chain's CDR3 is CASSLGGGHYNEQFF. DNA for the CDR3: TGCGCCAGCAGCTTGGGAGGGGGGCACTACAATGAGCAGTTCTTC. J is TRBJ2-1 and V is TRBV5-1; D is tentatively TRBD1 or TRBD2 (6 bases each). This CDR3 region has 15 residues. Trimming took off 0 bases at V and 3 bases at J, with 10 bases between the two ends. Germline V gene data show CDR1 as SGHRS and CDR2 as YFSETQ. The variable domain in full, completed from reference TRBV5-1 and TRBJ2-1, reads KAGVTQTPRYLIKTRGQQVTLSCSPISGHRSVSWYQQTPGQGLQFLFEYFSETQRNKGNFPGRFSGRQFSNSRSEMNVSTLELGDSALYLCASSLGGGHYNEQFFGPGTRLTVL.

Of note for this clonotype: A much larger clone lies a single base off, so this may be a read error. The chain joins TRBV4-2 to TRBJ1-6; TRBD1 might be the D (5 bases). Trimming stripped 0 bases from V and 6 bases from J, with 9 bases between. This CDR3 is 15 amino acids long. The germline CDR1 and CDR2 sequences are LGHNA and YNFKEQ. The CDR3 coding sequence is TGTGCCAGCAGCCAAGAGGGGACGGCTAATTCACCCCTCCACTTT. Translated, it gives CASSQEGTANSPLHF.

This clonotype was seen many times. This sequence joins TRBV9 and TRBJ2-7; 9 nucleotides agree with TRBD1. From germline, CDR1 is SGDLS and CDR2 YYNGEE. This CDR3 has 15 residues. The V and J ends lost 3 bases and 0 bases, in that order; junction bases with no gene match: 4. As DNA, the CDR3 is TGTGCCAGCAGCGGGGGACAGGGCCTCTCCTACGAGCAGTACTTC. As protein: CASSGGQGLSYEQYF.

The CDR3 loop is CSVGSGTSGSISYNEQFF. CDR3 in DNA: TGCAGCGTTGGGTCAGGGACTAGCGGGAGTATCTCCTACAATGAGCAGTTCTTC. The J gene is TRBJ2-1, the V gene TRBV29-1, with 14 bases identical to TRBD2. The germline V gene has CDR1 SQVTM and CDR2 ANQGSEA. The CDR3 is made up of 18 amino acids. V trimming: 4 bases; J trimming: 0 bases; junction bases outside the gene matches: 8.

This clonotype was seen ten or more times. This chain's CDR3 is CASSERIRGLLRSYNSPLHF. The CDR3 DNA is TGTGCCAGCAGTGAACGCATCAGGGGTCTCCTGAGGTCCTATAATTCACCCCTCCACTTT. The gene calls are TRBV6-1 and TRBJ1-6, with D possibly matching TRBD1 (6 bases). Germline lookup yields CDR1 MNHNS and CDR2 SASEGT. This CDR3 has 20 amino acids. V was clipped by 2 bases and J by 1 base, with 21 bases between them.

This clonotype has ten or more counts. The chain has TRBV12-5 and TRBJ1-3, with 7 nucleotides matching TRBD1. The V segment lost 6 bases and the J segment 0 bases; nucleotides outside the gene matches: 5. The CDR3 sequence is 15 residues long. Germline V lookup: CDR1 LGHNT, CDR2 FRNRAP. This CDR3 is CASGQGTVSGNTIYF. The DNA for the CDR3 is TGTGCTAGTGGCCAAGGGACAGTCTCTGGAAACACCATATATTTT.